This T cell receptor (beta chain) was sequenced in a study of shared clonotypes between healthy human individuals. At the level of the study: The donor group consisted of two women and three men, aged 18 to 49. Findings and caveats of the study: Generation probabilities were higher for clonotypes shared across all four sorted-subset donors than for unshared ones. Sharing across a few donors was seen in roughly 5.2% of naive CD4 clonotypes.

Notes on this clone: What it binds is unknown.

Generated by immunoSEQ multiplex PCR, the TCRdb table keeps only in-frame clones and is missing some. This sample has more than 2,000,000 clones, with 90% to 95% found just once. The sample comprised naive CD4+ T cells from PBMCs. The subset: CD45RA+ positively selected. This clonotype originated in a young man in good health. Some clones in this sample may be carry-over from other donors' samples.

The CDR3 reads CASSVQGAGSPLHF. The CDR3 DNA follows: TGTGCCAGCAGTGTACAGGGGGCCGGTTCACCCCTCCACTTT. The rearrangement joins TRBV28 to TRBJ1-6; 9 positions match TRBD1. Germline assignment: CDR1 MDHEN and CDR2 SYDVKM. There are 14 residues in the CDR3. Germline trimming cut 5 bases from V and 9 bases from J; bases unmatched to any gene: 5. Based on the CDR3 plus reference TRBV28 and TRBJ1-6, the full variable domain is DVKVTQSSRYLVKRTGEKVFLECVQDMDHENMFWYRQDPGLGLRLIYFSYDVKMKEKGDIPEGYSVSREKKERFSLILESASTNQTSMYLCASSVQGAGSPLHFGNGTRLTVT.